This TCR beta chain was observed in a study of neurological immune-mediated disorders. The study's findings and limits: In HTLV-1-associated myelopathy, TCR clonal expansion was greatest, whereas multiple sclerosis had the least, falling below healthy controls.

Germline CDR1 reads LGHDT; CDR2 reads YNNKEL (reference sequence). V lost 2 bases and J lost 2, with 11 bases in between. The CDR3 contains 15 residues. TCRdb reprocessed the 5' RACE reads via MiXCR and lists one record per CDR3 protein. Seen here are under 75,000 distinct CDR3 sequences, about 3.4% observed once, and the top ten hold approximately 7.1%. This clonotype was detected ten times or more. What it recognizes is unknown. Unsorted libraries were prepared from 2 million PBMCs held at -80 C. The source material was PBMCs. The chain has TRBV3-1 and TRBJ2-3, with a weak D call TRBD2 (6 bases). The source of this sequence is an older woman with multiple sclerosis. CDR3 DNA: TGTGCCAGCAGCCAACTTGGCGGGGACACAGATACGCAGTATTTT. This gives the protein CASSQLGGDTDTQYF.